Listed below are T cell receptor beta chains from one sample, sequenced in a study of blood T cell repertoires in COVID-19. Data came from immunoSEQ multiplex PCR; TCRdb stores just in-frame clones and leaves some out. Among tens of thousands of clones listed, approximately 88% were seen once. Specimen: peripheral blood. These receptors all stem from a woman over 75 with active or convalescent COVID-19. Both conserved end residues are part of each CDR3. A D gene is named only where the DNA matches it firmly. A clone size is listed for some rows: how often the clone was seen (once, few, many), or a class if it is expanded.

TRBD1	TRBJ2-7	.	TRBV5-5	TGTGCCAGCACCGATCCGGACAGGTACATGGAGCAGTACTTC	CASTDPDRYMEQYF
TRBD1	TRBJ1-4	.	TRBV28	TGTGCCAGCAACCTCGGGACAGGCACCTTTGAAAAACTGTTTTTT	CASNLGTGTFEKLFF
TRBD1	TRBJ1-5	few	TRBV10-3	TGTGCCATCAGGACAGGGCTGGATCAGCCCCAGCATTTT	CAIRTGLDQPQHF
TRBD1	TRBJ2-1	once	TRBV2	TGTGCCAGCAAAGGACAGGGGAACGGCTACAATGAGCAGTTCTTC	CASKGQGNGYNEQFF
.	TRBJ2-7	.	TRBV9	TGTGCCAGCAGCGGGGGGGATGCTGTCTCCTACGAGCAGTACTTC	CASSGGDAVSYEQYF
TRBD2	TRBJ2-2	.	TRBV11-2	TGTGCCAGCAGCTTGACTAGCGGGAGGGCCAGCCCCGGGGAGCTGTTTTTT	CASSLTSGRASPGELFF
.	TRBJ2-3	.	TRBV28	TGTGCCAGCAGTATTTGGCGGGATACGCAGTATTTT	CASSIWRDTQYF
TRBD1	TRBJ2-3	.	TRBV28	TGTGCCAGCACGACAGGGGGCGTCGCAGATACGCAGTATTTT	CASTTGGVADTQYF
.	TRBJ2-3	few	TRBV19	TGTGCCAGTAGAGGGCGGGCGACTAGCACAGATACGCAGTATTTT	CASRGRATSTDTQYF
TRBD1	TRBJ2-1	once	TRBV7-2	TGTGCCAGCACCCCGGACAGGGTTTTCTACAATGAGCAGTTCTTC	CASTPDRVFYNEQFF
TRBD2	TRBJ2-1	.	TRBV28	TGTGCCAGCAGTTTAGGCGGGCTAGCGGGAGCGGATGAGCAGTTCTTC	CASSLGGLAGADEQFF
.	TRBJ2-1	.	TRBV2	TGTGCCAGCAGTGAAGCGCGTGGTCTGACCTACAATGAGCAGTTCTTC	CASSEARGLTYNEQFF
.	TRBJ2-3	.	TRBV27	TGTGCCAGCAGTTTGGACAGCTTCACAGATACGCAGTATTTT	CASSLDSFTDTQYF
TRBD1	TRBJ2-4	once	TRBV3-1/TRBV3-2	TGTGCCAGCAGCCAATCCCGGACAGGGGGCGGTCAGTACTTC	CASSQSRTGGGQYF
TRBD2	TRBJ2-7	.	TRBV6-1	TGTGCCAGCAGTGAACTAGGACTAGCGGGCGGGGGGTACTTC	CASSELGLAGGGYF
TRBD1	TRBJ1-5	.	TRBV6-6	TGTGCCAGCAGTAGACGGACAGGGGATCAGCCCCAGCATTTT	CASSRRTGDQPQHF
.	TRBJ1-5	.	TRBV19	TGTGCCAGTAGTCTTCAGGACTATCAGCCCCAGCATTTT	CASSLQDYQPQHF
.	TRBJ2-1	.	TRBV7-2	TGTGCCAGCAGCTTAGAGACAGGTTCGGGAAATGAGCAGTTCTTC	CASSLETGSGNEQFF
.	TRBJ2-2	few	TRBV5-1	TGCGCCAGCAGCCGTCAGGGGCCGCACCACGGGGAGCTGTTTTTT	CASSRQGPHHGELFF
TRBD1	TRBJ1-5	.	TRBV7-2	TGTGCCAGCAGCTTAGGGACAGGGCCGGGGGATCAGCCCCAGCATTTT	CASSLGTGPGDQPQHF
TRBD1	TRBJ2-5	once	TRBV2	TGTGCCAGCAGTGGGACAGGGGGGACAGAGACCCAGTACTTC	CASSGTGGTETQYF
.	TRBJ2-2	once	TRBV18	TGTGCCAGCTCACCACGAGGGGGGGCGAACACCGGGGAGCTGTTTTTT	CASSPRGGANTGELFF
.	TRBJ2-7	.	TRBV13	TGTGCCAGCACCCAGGGAAACTCCTACGAGCAGTACTTC	CASTQGNSYEQYF
.	TRBJ1-2	.	TRBV5-4	TGTGCCAGCAGCCCCAGGGGACGTCATGGCTACACCTTC	CASSPRGRHGYTF
TRBD2	TRBJ2-3	.	TRBV19	TGTGCCAGTAGTATCCCTCCCGGGACTAGGAGCACAGATACGCAGTATTTT	CASSIPPGTRSTDTQYF
TRBD2	TRBJ2-5	once	TRBV3-1/TRBV3-2	TGTGCCAGCAGCCCCACGGGGGGCGGGGGGGAGACCCAGTACTTC	CASSPTGGGGETQYF
.	TRBJ2-1	.	TRBV7-3	TGTGCCAGCAGCATCGACAGTTACAATGAGCAGTTCTTC	CASSIDSYNEQFF
.	TRBJ1-4	.	TRBV27	TGTGCCAGCAGTTTCCGAGGGCGGGAAAAACTGTTTTTT	CASSFRGREKLFF
.	TRBJ1-5	.	TRBV19	TGTGCCAGTAGTTTGGCAGTAGGGGCGCCTCAGCCCCAGCATTTT	CASSLAVGAPQPQHF